Sequencing of this T cell receptor beta chain was carried out in a study of T cells in Graves' hyperthyroidism and ophthalmopathy. In regard to this clonotype: What it binds is unknown.

The CDR3 regions of TCR beta were amplified from RNA transcripts. The study used the HTBI primer set for a first-round RT-PCR of the TCR CDR3. TCRdb reprocessed the multiplex PCR reads with MiXCR, giving one entry per CDR3 protein. The data contain 360,000 or so distinct CDR3 sequences, around 15% of them singletons. Findings of the study overall: Blood also contained most expanded thyroid clonotypes above 0.001. Ophthalmopathy and stable hyperthyroidism were separated by a 13 V-J model. Ophthalmopathy was predicted by the model a median of about 6.5 months ahead of onset.

Germline V lookup: CDR1 MGHRA, CDR2 YSYEKL. V shed 4 bases and J shed 2 bases, with 15 bases lying between them. The CDR3 is 15 amino acids. What was sequenced was blood. This clonotype was obtained from a woman aged 60-75 years with Graves' ophthalmopathy. The chain recombines TRBV4-1 with TRBJ2-7; D call uncertain. In DNA, the CDR3 is TGCGCCAGCAGCCCTCAGTCCAGCCTAGCCTACGAGCAGTACTTC. Its translation: CASSPQSSLAYEQYF.